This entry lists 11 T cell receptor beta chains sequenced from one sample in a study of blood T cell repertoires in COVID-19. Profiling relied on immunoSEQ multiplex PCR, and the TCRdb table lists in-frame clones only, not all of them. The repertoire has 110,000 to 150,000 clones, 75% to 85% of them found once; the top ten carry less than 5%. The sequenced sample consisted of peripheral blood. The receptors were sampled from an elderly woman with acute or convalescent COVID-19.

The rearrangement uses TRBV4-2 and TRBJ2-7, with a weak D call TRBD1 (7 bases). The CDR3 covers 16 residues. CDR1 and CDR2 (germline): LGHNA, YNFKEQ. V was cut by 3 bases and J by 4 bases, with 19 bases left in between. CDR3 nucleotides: TGTGCCAGCAGCCAGTCCGGGGGACAGACAGGATACGAGCAGTACTTC. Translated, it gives CASSQSGGQTGYEQYF.

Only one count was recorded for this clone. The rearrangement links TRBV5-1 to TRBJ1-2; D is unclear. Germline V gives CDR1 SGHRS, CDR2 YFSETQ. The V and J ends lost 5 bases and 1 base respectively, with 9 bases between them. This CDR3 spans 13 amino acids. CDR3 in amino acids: CASSPTLNYGYTF. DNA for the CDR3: TGCGCCAGCAGTCCGACTCTTAACTATGGCTACACCTTC. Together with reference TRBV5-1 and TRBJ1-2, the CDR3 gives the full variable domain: KAGVTQTPRYLIKTRGQQVTLSCSPISGHRSVSWYQQTPGQGLQFLFEYFSETQRNKGNFPGRFSGRQFSNSRSEMNVSTLELGDSALYLCASSPTLNYGYTFGSGTRLTVV.

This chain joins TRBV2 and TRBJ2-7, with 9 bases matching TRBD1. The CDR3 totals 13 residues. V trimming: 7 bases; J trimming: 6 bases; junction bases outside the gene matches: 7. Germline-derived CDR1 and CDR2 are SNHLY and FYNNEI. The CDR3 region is CASKETGGSEQYF. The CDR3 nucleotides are TGTGCCAGCAAAGAGACAGGGGGTTCCGAGCAGTACTTC. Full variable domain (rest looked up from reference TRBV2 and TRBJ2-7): EPEVTQTPSHQVTQMGQEVILRCVPISNHLYFYWYRQILGQKVEFLVSFYNNEISEKSEIFDDQFSVERPDGSNFTLKIRSTKLEDSAMYFCASKETGGSEQYFGPGTRLTVT.

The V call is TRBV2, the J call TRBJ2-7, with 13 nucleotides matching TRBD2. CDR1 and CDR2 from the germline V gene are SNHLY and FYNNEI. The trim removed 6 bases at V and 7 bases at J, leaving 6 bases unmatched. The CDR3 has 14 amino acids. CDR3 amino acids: CASSGTSGDREQYF. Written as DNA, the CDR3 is TGTGCCAGCAGCGGGACTAGCGGGGATCGAGAGCAGTACTTC.

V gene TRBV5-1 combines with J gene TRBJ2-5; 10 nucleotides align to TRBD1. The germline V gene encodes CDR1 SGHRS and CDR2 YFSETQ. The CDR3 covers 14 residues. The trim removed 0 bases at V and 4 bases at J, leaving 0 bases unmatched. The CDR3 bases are TGCGCCAGCAGCTTGGGGACAGGGGGAGAGACCCAGTACTTC. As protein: CASSLGTGGETQYF.

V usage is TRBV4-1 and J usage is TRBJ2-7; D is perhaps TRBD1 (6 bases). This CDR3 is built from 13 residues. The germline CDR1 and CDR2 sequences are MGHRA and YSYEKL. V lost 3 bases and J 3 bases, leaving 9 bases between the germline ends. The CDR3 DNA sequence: TGCGCCAGCAGCCAGGGGACATACTACGAGCAGTACTTC. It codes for CASSQGTYYEQYF.

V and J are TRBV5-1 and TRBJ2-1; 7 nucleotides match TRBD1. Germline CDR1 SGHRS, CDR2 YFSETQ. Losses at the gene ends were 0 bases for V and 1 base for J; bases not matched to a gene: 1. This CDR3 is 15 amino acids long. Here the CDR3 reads CASSLGDRSYNEQFF. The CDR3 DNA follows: TGCGCCAGCAGCTTGGGGGACAGATCCTACAATGAGCAGTTCTTC.

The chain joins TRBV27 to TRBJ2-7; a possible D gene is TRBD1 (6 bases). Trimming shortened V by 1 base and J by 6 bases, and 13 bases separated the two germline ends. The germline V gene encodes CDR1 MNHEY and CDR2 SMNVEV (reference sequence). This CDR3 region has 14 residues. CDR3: CASSLLGALSEQYF. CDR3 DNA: TGTGCCAGCAGTTTATTGGGGGCCTTGAGCGAGCAGTACTTC.

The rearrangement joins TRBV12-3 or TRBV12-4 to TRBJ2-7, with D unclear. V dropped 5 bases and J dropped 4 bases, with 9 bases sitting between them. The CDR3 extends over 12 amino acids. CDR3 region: CASSPEPYEQYF. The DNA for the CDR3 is TGTGCCAGCAGTCCGGAGCCTTACGAGCAGTACTTC.

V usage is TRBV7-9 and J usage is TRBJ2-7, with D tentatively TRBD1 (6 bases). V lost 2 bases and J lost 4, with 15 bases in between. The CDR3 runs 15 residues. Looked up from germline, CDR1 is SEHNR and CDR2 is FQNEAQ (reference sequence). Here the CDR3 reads CASSLSGQRGYEQYF. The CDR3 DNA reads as TGTGCCAGCAGCTTATCGGGACAAAGGGGGTACGAGCAGTACTTC.

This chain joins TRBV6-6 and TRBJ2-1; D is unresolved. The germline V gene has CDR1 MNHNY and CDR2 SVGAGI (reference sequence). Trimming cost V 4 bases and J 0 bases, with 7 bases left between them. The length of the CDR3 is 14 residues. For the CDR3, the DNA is TGTGCCAGCAGTTCTCCCCTCTCCTACAATGAGCAGTTCTTC. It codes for CASSSPLSYNEQFF.